One T cell receptor (beta chain) is described in this entry. Per the study methods: Reference gene primer amplification in the assay estimated nucleated cell counts. Measured with immunoSEQ multiplex PCR; TCRdb has only the in-frame clones, and not every one. V and J calls and clone size follow that table, whereas D and trimming were derived from the DNA. The table records 130,000 to 150,000 clones, 80% of them present only once. This sample was taken from a study of blood T cell repertoires in COVID-19. Across the whole study: There were acute and convalescent COVID-19 samples, and they came from the United States, Italy and Spain. PBMCs, B-cell-depleted T cells, or T cells provided the cDNA or gDNA that made up the material.

The source of this sequence is a woman aged 50 to 65 with acute or convalescent COVID-19. The sequenced sample was peripheral blood.

CDR3 in amino acids: CAARRQGKGEQYF. CDR3 in DNA: TGTGCCGCCCGGAGGCAGGGGAAAGGCGAGCAGTACTTC. The V and J genes are TRBV6-5 and TRBJ2-7, with D maybe TRBD1 (6 bases). Germline V gene lookup returns CDR1 MNHEY and CDR2 SVGAGI. The V end was cut by 11 bases, the J end by 6 bases, with 20 bases between. The CDR3 extends over 13 amino acids.